The 18 T cell receptor beta chains presented below share a single source sample, sequenced in a study of vaccination and CD4 T cells after COVID-19. For these TCRs, the target antigens are not known. Time point given: late sampling 161 to 241 days after vaccination in three convalescent patients. Treatment of the sample: roughly ten-day PBMC culture with coronavirus spike peptide pools or control peptides (ViraFEST assay). Scientists ran DNA taken from cultured CD4+ T cells through the Oncomine TCR Beta short-read assay for sequencing. TCRdb re-called the PCR reads through MiXCR, storing one row per CDR3 protein. This table holds about 25,000 distinct CDR3 sequences, 28% found once. The starting material was CD4+ T cells from blood, cultured in vitro, obtained about 7 months after SARS-CoV-2 vaccination. All receptors come from a human donor who had recovered from COVID-19.

Only a few counts were recorded for this clonotype. This chain joins TRBV7-3 and TRBJ2-1; 9 bases agree with TRBD2. The CDR3 length is 16 residues. CDR1 is SGHTA and CDR2 is FQGTGA in the germline V gene. Losses at the gene ends were 3 bases for V and 4 bases for J; bases not matched to a gene: 7. CDR3 in amino acids: CASSFRASGTYNEQFF. The CDR3 DNA reads TGTGCCAGCAGCTTTCGGGCTAGCGGGACTTACAATGAGCAGTTCTTC.

The V and J genes are TRBV5-1 and TRBJ2-7, with D perhaps TRBD1 (5 bases). The V end was cut by 2 bases, the J end by 3 bases, with 9 bases between. Germline V lookup: CDR1 SGHRS, CDR2 YFSETQ. CDR3 size: 13 residues. The CDR3, as DNA: TGCGCCAGCAGCTTAAGGGGATACTACGAGCAGTACTTC. Translated: CASSLRGYYEQYF.

This clonotype was picked up a small number of times. V and J are TRBV19 and TRBJ1-5, with 11 bases identical to TRBD1. The CDR3 has 18 amino acids. V lost 3 bases and J lost 3; bases outside the gene matches: 10. Germline lookup yields CDR1 LNHDA and CDR2 SQIVND (reference sequence). The CDR3 reads CASSMTYGQGAANQPQHF. The CDR3 DNA reads as TGTGCCAGTAGTATGACCTATGGACAGGGGGCGGCCAATCAGCCCCAGCATTTT.

In its sample, this clonotype was seen a few times. The rearrangement uses TRBV7-2 and TRBJ2-1; 12 bases fit TRBD2. The CDR3 extends over 14 amino acids. Germline trimming cut 8 bases from V and 10 bases from J; bases unmatched to any gene: 9. CDR1 is SGHTA, CDR2 FQGNSA, per germline. The CDR3 is CASGGLAGGREQFF. CDR3 DNA: TGTGCCAGCGGTGGCCTAGCGGGAGGGCGAGAGCAGTTCTTC. The whole variable domain, filled in from reference TRBV7-2 and TRBJ2-1, reads GAGVSQSPSNKVTEKGKDVELRCDPISGHTALYWYRQSLGQGLEFLIYFQGNSAPDKSGLPSDRFSAERTGGSVSTLTIQRTQQEDSAVYLCASGGLAGGREQFFGPGTRLTVL.

This clonotype was observed a handful of times. The chain uses TRBV2 and TRBJ1-6; the match to TRBD1 covers 7 bases. The germline CDR1 and CDR2 sequences are SNHLY and FYNNEI. The CDR3 is 15 amino acids. Trimming took 6 bases from V and 7 from J; bases not matched to a gene: 9. As DNA, the CDR3 is TGTGCCAGCAGCGCTCAGGGGGGTACGAATTCACCCCTCCACTTT. Translation: CASSAQGGTNSPLHF.

This clonotype is a singleton in its sample. The genes are TRBV4-2 and TRBJ2-1, with D unresolved. CDR3 length: 13 residues. Germline CDR1 LGHNA, CDR2 YNFKEQ. Deletions cut 4 bases from V and 4 bases from J, with 8 bases between. DNA for the CDR3: TGTGCCAGCAGCCTTGGGATTTACAATGAGCAGTTCTTC. This encodes CASSLGIYNEQFF.

V gene TRBV28 combines with J gene TRBJ2-7; unclear D gene. CDR3 length equals 11 residues. CDR1 is MDHEN and CDR2 is SYDVKM in the germline V gene. Trimming removed 5 bases from V and 2 bases from J, with 4 bases in between. CDR3 loop: CASSTPYEQYF. The CDR3 DNA reads TGTGCCAGCAGTACCCCCTACGAGCAGTACTTC. Looking up the rest from reference TRBV28 and TRBJ2-7 gives the full variable domain: DVKVTQSSRYLVKRTGEKVFLECVQDMDHENMFWYRQDPGLGLRLIYFSYDVKMKEKGDIPEGYSVSREKKERFSLILESASTNQTSMYLCASSTPYEQYFGPGTRLTVT.

The sample holds a few counts of this clonotype. This CDR3 reads CASTLLGQGVTPQHF. The CDR3, as DNA: TGTGCCAGCACTCTCCTGGGACAGGGGGTAACGCCCCAGCATTTT. V gene TRBV2 combines with J gene TRBJ1-5, with 11 bases fitting TRBD1. This CDR3 contains 15 residues. Germline trimming cut 7 bases from V and 9 bases from J; bases unmatched to any gene: 11. The germline gives CDR1 SNHLY, CDR2 FYNNEI.

This clonotype was counted between two and nine times. The J gene is TRBJ1-2, the V gene TRBV7-6; D gene ambiguous. CDR3 length: 16 residues. V was trimmed by 1 base and J by 4 bases, leaving 16 bases between them. The germline V gene has CDR1 SGHVS and CDR2 FNYEAQ. CDR3 in DNA: TGTGCCAGCAGCTTAGGGACGGATACCCAACTCTATGGCTACACCTTC. Translation gives CASSLGTDTQLYGYTF.

CDR3 DNA sequence: TGTGCCACCAGCAGAGTAAGCGGGAGCGGCCCAGATACGCAGTATTTT. Its translation is CATSRVSGSGPDTQYF. The rearrangement links TRBV15 to TRBJ2-3; 8 positions match TRBD2. J lost 4 bases, V lost 1 base, and 7 bases had no gene match. The CDR3 is made up of 16 amino acids. CDR1 and CDR2 from the germline V gene are LNHNV and YYDKDF (reference sequence).

The genes are TRBV7-6 and TRBJ2-7, with 8 bases that match TRBD2. Trimming cost V 3 bases and J 3 bases; bases outside gene matches: 4. The CDR3 is made up of 14 amino acids. Per germline, CDR1 SGHVS and CDR2 FNYEAQ. The CDR3 DNA follows: TGTGCCAGCAGCTTTAGCGGGGAGAACTACGAGCAGTACTTC. It specifies CASSFSGENYEQYF.

This rearrangement joins TRBV20-1 to TRBJ2-1; 7 positions agree with TRBD2. Germline V CDR1 and CDR2: DFQATT, SNEGSKA (reference sequence). V lost 4 bases, J lost 0 bases, and 9 bases stayed unmatched. CDR3 size: 16 residues. The CDR3 loop reads CSATHLAVLSYNEQFF. The CDR3 region has the DNA TGCAGTGCTACACATCTAGCGGTCCTCTCCTACAATGAGCAGTTCTTC.

The chain recombines TRBV19 with TRBJ2-1; 7 bases agree with TRBD2. The V gene end was trimmed by 2 bases and the J gene end by 3 bases; junction bases not matched to a gene: 4. CDR3 length: 15 amino acids. Germline lookup yields CDR1 LNHDA and CDR2 SQIVND (reference sequence). CDR3 residues: CASSINGRHYNEQFF. CDR3 coding DNA: TGTGCCAGTAGTATAAACGGGAGGCACTACAATGAGCAGTTCTTC. Looking up the rest from reference TRBV19 and TRBJ2-1 gives the full variable domain: DGGITQSPKYLFRKEGQNVTLSCEQNLNHDAMYWYRQDPGQGLRLIYYSQIVNDFQKGDIAEGYSVSREKKESFPLTVTSAQKNPTAFYLCASSINGRHYNEQFFGPGTRLTVL.

The sample holds a few counts of this clonotype. The chain links TRBV28 to TRBJ2-2, with D hard to call. Germline V lookup: CDR1 MDHEN, CDR2 SYDVKM. The V gene lost 10 bases and the J gene lost 1 base, with 13 bases spanning the gap. The CDR3 loop spans 14 amino acids. The CDR3 bases are TGTGCCACCACCGATGAATTGAACACCGGGGAGCTGTTTTTT. It is translated as CATTDELNTGELFF.

This clonotype was seen only a few times. V and J are TRBV20-1 and TRBJ2-1; D is uncertain. Trimming pared 1 base from V and 11 bases from J, leaving 9 bases between. Germline CDR1 is DFQATT and CDR2 is SNEGSKA (reference sequence). CDR3 length: 11 amino acids. CDR3 coding DNA: TGCAGTGCTAGAGGGTCTAGGAAGCAGTTCTTC. Translation gives CSARGSRKQFF.

This clonotype has a handful of counts. V is TRBV20-1 and J is TRBJ2-5; maybe TRBD1 (5 bases). Trimming took off 0 bases at V and 4 bases at J, with 12 bases between the two ends. Germline V gives CDR1 DFQATT, CDR2 SNEGSKA (reference sequence). The length of the CDR3 is 14 residues. Written as DNA, the CDR3 is TGCAGTGCTAGAGATCGTTCAAGGGGAGAGACCCAGTACTTC. Its protein is CSARDRSRGETQYF.

The chain employs TRBV20-1 and TRBJ2-1; tentative D call: TRBD2 (6 bases). The CDR3 runs 14 residues. Germline loops: CDR1 DFQATT, CDR2 SNEGSKA (reference sequence). Between the trimmed V and J ends, which lost 1 base and 8 bases, there was a span of 15 bases. The CDR3 bases are TGCAGTGCTAGAGTCGGTAGCGGCGGGGATGAGCAGTTCTTC. This sequence encodes CSARVGSGGDEQFF.

V and J are TRBV19 and TRBJ2-2; 11 positions agree with TRBD1. There are 14 residues in the CDR3. The trim removed 8 bases at V and 6 bases at J, leaving 5 bases unmatched. Germline V gene sequence: CDR1 LNHDA, CDR2 SQIVND (reference sequence). This CDR3 is CASGKGQGAGELFF. CDR3 bases: TGTGCCAGTGGAAAGGGACAGGGGGCCGGGGAGCTGTTTTTT.